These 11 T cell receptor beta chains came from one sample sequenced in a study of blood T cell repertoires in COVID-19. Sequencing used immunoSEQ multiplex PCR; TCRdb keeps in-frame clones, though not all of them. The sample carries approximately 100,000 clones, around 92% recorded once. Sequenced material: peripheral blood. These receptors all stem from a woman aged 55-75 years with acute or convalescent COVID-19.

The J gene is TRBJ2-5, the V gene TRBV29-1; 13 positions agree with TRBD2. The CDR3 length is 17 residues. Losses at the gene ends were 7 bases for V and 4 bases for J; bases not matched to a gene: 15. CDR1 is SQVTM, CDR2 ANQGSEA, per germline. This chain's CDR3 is CSANIPGLAGALETQYF. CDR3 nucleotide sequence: TGCAGCGCTAACATACCCGGACTAGCGGGAGCCTTAGAGACCCAGTACTTC.

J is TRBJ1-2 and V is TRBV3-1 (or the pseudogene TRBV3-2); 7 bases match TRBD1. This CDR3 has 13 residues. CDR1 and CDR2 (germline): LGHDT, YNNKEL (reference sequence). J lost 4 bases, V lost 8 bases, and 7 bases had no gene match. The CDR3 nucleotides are TGTGCCAGCTCAGGGGGGCTCGCCTATGGCTACACCTTC. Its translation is CASSGGLAYGYTF.

The CDR3 region has the DNA TGCGCCAGCAGCCAGGACAGGGGGTATAATTCACCCCTCCACTTT. Its protein product is CASSQDRGYNSPLHF. The chain links TRBV5-1 to TRBJ1-6, with 10 positions matching TRBD1. The V gene's germline CDR1 is SGHRS and CDR2 YFSETQ. Germline trimming cut 4 bases from V and 4 bases from J; bases unmatched to any gene: 2. This CDR3 has 15 residues.

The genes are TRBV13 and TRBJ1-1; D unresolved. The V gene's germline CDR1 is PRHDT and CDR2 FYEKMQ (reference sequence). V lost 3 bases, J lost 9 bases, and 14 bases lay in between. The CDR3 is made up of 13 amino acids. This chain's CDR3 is CASSFRGDQQAFF. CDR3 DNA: TGTGCCAGCAGCTTTCGGGGAGACCAACAAGCTTTCTTT.

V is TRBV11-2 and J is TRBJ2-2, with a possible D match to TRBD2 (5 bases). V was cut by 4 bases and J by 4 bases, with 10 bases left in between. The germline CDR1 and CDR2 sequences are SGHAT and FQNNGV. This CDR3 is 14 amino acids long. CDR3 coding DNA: TGTGCCAGCAGCTCTCAGAGCGGCACCGGGGAGCTGTTTTTT. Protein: CASSSQSGTGELFF.

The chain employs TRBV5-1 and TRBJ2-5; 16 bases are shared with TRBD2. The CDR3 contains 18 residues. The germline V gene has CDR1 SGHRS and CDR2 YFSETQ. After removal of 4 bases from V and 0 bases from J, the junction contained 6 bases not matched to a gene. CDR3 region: CASSPGTSGREYQETQYF. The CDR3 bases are TGCGCCAGCAGCCCAGGGACTAGCGGGAGGGAGTACCAAGAGACCCAGTACTTC.

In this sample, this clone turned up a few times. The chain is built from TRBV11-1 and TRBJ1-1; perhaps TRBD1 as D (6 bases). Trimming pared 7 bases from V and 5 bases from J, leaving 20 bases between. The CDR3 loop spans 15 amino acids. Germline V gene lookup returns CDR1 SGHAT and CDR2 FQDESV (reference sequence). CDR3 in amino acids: CASTGGQTWRTEAFF. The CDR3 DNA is TGTGCCAGCACCGGAGGACAGACATGGCGAACTGAAGCTTTCTTT. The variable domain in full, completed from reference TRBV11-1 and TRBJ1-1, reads EAEVAQSPRYKITEKSQAVAFWCDPISGHATLYWYRQILGQGPELLVQFQDESVVDDSQLPKDRFSAERLKGVDSTLKIQPAELGDSAMYLCASTGGQTWRTEAFFGQGTRLTVV.

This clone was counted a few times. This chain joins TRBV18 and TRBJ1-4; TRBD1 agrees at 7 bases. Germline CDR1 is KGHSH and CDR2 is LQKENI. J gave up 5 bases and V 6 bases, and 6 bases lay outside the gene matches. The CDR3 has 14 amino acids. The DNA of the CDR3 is TGTGCCAGCTCGATACAGGGGCGGAATGAAAAACTGTTTTTT. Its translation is CASSIQGRNEKLFF.

The CDR3 spells CASSLLSMREGEAFF. In DNA form, the CDR3 reads TGCGCCAGCAGCTTATTATCAATGAGGGAGGGTGAAGCTTTCTTT. This chain joins TRBV5-1 and TRBJ1-1; D gene uncertain. Trimming took 2 bases from V and 7 from J, leaving 18 bases between them. From germline, CDR1 is SGHRS and CDR2 YFSETQ. This CDR3 contains 15 residues.

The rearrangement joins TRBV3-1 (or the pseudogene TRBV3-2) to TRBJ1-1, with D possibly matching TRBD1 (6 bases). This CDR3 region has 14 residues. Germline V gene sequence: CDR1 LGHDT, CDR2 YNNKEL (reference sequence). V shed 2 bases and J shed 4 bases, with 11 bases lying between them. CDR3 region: CASSQRDTGTEAFF. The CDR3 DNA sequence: TGTGCCAGCAGCCAACGGGACACGGGCACTGAAGCTTTCTTT.

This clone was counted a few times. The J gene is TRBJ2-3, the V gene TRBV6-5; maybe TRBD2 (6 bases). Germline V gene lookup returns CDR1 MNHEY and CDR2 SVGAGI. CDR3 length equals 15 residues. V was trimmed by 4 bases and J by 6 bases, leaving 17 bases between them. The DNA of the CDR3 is TGTGCCAGCAGTTTTAGCGGAACTAAGGCGGATACGCAGTATTTT. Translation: CASSFSGTKADTQYF.